These T cell receptor beta chains were read from a single sample in a study of cytotoxic CD8 clonotypes in ibrutinib-treated CLL. Profiled with immunoSEQ multiplex PCR; TCRdb holds only in-frame clones, not every one. The sample includes about 300,000 clones, less than 85% of them seen just once. Specimen: PBMCs, collected at disease progression, from a patient treated with ibrutinib. The receptors here all came from a human donor with chronic lymphocytic leukemia. Both conserved end residues are trimmed from each CDR3. Each record gives: V gene, clone size, CDR3 protein. Where a row states a size, it is once, few, many or the class of an expanded clone; other rows omit it.

v_gene: TRBV9
abundance: -
CDR3aa: ASSPHPPNTGIFYEQY

v_gene: TRBV4-1
abundance: few
CDR3aa: ASSQDRVTGKSPLH

v_gene: TRBV6-1
abundance: -
CDR3aa: ANTLEESSYNEQF

v_gene: TRBV6-4
abundance: -
CDR3aa: ASSDSFLLGNEQF

v_gene: TRBV5-1
abundance: once
CDR3aa: ASRDSNLYEQY

v_gene: TRBV12-5
abundance: once
CDR3aa: ASGPYLTGYIYEQY

v_gene: TRBV7-9
abundance: -
CDR3aa: ASSLEGLGYT

v_gene: TRBV2
abundance: -
CDR3aa: ASSFTASGGSYEQY

v_gene: TRBV4-3
abundance: -
CDR3aa: ASSRLATSGRGLAYEQY

v_gene: TRBV11-1
abundance: -
CDR3aa: ASSASKGGGYT

v_gene: TRBV6-1
abundance: -
CDR3aa: ASSEAIDTQY

v_gene: TRBV7-2
abundance: few
CDR3aa: ASSLTGLYSNQPQH

v_gene: TRBV28
abundance: -
CDR3aa: ASSLWTGNQPQH

v_gene: TRBV6-5
abundance: -
CDR3aa: ASRLGTEQF